This TCR beta chain was observed in a study of blood T cell repertoires in COVID-19. V was shortened by 2 bases and J by 2 bases, with 11 bases between the two germline ends. The CDR3 sequence is 15 residues long. Germline lookup yields CDR1 MNHEY and CDR2 SMNVEV (reference sequence). Sequencing was performed with immunoSEQ multiplex PCR; in TCRdb, only in-frame clones are kept and a portion is missing. The table lists about 130,000 clones, roughly 79% of them singletons. This clonotype originated in a man aged 80 or over with acute or convalescent COVID-19. The sequenced material came from peripheral blood. The chain is built from TRBV27 and TRBJ2-3; no definite D call. The CDR3 coding sequence is TGTGCCAGCAGTTTAGGTCGCAGGAACACAGATACGCAGTATTTT. This gives the protein CASSLGRRNTDTQYF.